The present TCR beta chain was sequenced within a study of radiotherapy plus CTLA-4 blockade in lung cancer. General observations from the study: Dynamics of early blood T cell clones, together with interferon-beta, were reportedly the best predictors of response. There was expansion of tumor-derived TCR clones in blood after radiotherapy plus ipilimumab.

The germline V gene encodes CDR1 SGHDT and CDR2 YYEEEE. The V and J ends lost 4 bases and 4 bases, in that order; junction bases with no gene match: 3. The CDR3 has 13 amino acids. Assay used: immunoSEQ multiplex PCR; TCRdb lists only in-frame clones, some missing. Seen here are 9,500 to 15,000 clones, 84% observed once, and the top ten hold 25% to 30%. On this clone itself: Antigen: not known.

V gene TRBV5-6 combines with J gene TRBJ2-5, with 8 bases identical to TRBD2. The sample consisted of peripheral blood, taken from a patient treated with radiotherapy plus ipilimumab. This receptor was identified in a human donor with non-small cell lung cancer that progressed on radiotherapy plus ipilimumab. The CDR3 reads CASSPGLGETQYF. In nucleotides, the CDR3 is TGTGCCAGCAGCCCGGGACTAGGAGAGACCCAGTACTTC.